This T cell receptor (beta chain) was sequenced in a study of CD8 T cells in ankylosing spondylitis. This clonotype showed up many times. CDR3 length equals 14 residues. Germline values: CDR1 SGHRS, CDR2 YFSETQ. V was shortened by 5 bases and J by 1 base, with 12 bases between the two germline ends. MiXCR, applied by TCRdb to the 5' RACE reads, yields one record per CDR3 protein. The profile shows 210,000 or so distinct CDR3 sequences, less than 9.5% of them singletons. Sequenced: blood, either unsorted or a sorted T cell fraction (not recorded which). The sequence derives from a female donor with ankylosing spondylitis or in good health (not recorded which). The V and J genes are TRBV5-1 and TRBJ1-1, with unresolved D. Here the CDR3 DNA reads TGCGCCAGCAGAATTAGCCTTTCGAACACTGAAGCTTTCTTT. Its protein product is CASRISLSNTEAFF. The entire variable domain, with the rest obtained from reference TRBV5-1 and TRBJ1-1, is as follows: KAGVTQTPRYLIKTRGQQVTLSCSPISGHRSVSWYQQTPGQGLQFLFEYFSETQRNKGNFPGRFSGRQFSNSRSEMNVSTLELGDSALYLCASRISLSNTEAFFGQGTRLTVV.